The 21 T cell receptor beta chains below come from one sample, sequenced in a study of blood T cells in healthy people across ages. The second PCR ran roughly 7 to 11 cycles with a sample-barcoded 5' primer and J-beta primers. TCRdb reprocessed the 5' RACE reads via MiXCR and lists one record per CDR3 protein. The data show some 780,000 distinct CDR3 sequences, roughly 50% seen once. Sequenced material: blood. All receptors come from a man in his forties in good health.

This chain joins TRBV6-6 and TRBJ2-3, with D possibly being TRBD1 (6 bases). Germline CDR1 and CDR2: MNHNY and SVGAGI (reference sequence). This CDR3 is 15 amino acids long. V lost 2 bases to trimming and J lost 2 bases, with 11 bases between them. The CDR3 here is CASSYEGVFTDTQYF. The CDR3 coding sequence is TGTGCCAGCAGTTACGAGGGGGTCTTCACAGATACGCAGTATTTT.

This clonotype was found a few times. Here the CDR3 reads CASSHGGFGQQNSPLHF. The CDR3 DNA reads TGTGCCAGCAGTCACGGGGGGTTCGGACAACAAAACTCACCCCTCCACTTT. V usage is TRBV6-6 and J usage is TRBJ1-6, with TRBD1 as a possible D gene (5 bases). Germline V gene lookup returns CDR1 MNHNY and CDR2 SVGAGI (reference sequence). The CDR3 extends over 17 amino acids. V was clipped by 5 bases and J by 10 bases, with 24 bases between them.

The CDR3 is CASSSTGGPYYEQYF. The CDR3 nucleotides read TGTGCCAGCAGTTCAACAGGGGGTCCGTACTACGAGCAGTACTTC. The J gene is TRBJ2-4, the V gene TRBV28; 8 bases map to TRBD1. The closer fit of TRBJ2-7 to the DNA end suggests the J call may be wrong. The CDR3 has 15 residues. The V gene's germline CDR1 is MDHEN and CDR2 SYDVKM.

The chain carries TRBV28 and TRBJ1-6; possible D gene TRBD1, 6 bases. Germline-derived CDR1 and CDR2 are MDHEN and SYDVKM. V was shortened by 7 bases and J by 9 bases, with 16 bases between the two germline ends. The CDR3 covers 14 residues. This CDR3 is CASNQGIILSPLHF. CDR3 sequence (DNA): TGTGCCAGCAATCAGGGGATTATTCTTTCACCCCTCCACTTT. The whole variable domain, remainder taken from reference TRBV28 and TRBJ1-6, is DVKVTQSSRYLVKRTGEKVFLECVQDMDHENMFWYRQDPGLGLRLIYFSYDVKMKEKGDIPEGYSVSREKKERFSLILESASTNQTSMYLCASNQGIILSPLHFGNGTRLTVT.

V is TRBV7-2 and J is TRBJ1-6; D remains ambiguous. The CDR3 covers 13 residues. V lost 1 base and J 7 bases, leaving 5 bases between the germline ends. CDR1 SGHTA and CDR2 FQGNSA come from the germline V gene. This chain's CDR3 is CASSLDGNSPLHF. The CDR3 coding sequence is TGTGCCAGCAGCTTAGACGGGAATTCACCCCTCCACTTT.

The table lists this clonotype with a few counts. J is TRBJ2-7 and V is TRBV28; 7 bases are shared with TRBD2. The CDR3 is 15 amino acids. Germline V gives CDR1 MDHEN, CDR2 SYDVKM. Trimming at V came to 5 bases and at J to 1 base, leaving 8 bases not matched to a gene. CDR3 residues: CASSGRGRGSYEQYF. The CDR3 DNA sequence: TGTGCCAGCAGTGGACGGGGGAGGGGTTCCTACGAGCAGTACTTC.

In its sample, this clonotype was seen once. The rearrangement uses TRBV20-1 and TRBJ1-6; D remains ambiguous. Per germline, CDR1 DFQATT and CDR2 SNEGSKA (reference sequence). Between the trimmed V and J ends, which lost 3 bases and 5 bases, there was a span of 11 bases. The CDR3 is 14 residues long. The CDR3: CSASVSQDNSPLHF. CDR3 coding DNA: TGCAGTGCTAGCGTAAGTCAGGATAATTCACCCCTCCACTTT.

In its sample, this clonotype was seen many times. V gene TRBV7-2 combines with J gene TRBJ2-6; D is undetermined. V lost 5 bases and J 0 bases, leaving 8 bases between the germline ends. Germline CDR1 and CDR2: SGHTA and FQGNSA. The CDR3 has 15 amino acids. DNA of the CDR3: TGTGCCAGCAGCCTTACAGTCTCTGGGGCCAACGTCCTGACTTTC. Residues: CASSLTVSGANVLTF.

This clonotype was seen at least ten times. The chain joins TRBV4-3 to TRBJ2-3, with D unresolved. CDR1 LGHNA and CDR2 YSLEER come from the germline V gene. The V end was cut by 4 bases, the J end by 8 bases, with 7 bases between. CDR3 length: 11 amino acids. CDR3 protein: CASSRVITQYF. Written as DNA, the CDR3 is TGCGCCAGCAGCCGAGTCATTACGCAGTATTTT.

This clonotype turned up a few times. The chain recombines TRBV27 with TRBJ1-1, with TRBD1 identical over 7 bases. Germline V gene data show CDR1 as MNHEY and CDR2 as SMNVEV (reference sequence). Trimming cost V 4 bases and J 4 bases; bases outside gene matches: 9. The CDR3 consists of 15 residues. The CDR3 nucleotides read TGTGCCAGCAGTTCTCTACAGGGGCGCGGCACTGAAGCTTTCTTT. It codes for CASSSLQGRGTEAFF.

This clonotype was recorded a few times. CDR3 amino acids: CSASRLGERAKNIQYF. The CDR3 DNA is TGCAGTGCTAGTAGGCTAGGAGAGAGAGCCAAAAACATTCAGTACTTC. The chain employs TRBV20-1 and TRBJ2-4; no clear D gene. Germline V lookup: CDR1 DFQATT, CDR2 SNEGSKA (reference sequence). The CDR3 is 16 residues long. V was clipped by 3 bases and J by 0 bases, with 15 bases between them.

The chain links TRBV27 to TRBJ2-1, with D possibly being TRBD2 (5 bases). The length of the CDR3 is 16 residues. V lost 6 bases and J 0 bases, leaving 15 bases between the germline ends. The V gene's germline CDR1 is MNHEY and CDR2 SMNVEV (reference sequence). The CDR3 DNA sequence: TGTGCCAGCAGCCATTGGTCCGCGGGCTCCTACAATGAGCAGTTCTTC. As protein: CASSHWSAGSYNEQFF.

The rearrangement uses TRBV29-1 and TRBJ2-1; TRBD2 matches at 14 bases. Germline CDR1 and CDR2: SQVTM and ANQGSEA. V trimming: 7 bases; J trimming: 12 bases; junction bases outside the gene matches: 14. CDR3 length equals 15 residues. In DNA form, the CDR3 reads TGCAGCGGGGACGGGCCGGGACTAGCGGGAGAGTTGCAGTTCTTC. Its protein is CSGDGPGLAGELQFF.

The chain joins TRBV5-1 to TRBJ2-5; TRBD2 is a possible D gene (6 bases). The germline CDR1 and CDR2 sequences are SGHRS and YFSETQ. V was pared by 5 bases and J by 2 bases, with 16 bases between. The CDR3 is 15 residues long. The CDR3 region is CASSVSRGGQETQYF. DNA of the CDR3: TGCGCCAGCAGTGTCTCCCGGGGAGGACAAGAGACCCAGTACTTC.

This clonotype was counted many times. The CDR3 DNA follows: TGTGCCAGCAGCTTTAACAGGGATTCCCACGAGCAGTACTTC. Its translation is CASSFNRDSHEQYF. The chain couples TRBV7-2 to TRBJ2-7; D may be TRBD1 (6 bases). The V end lost 3 bases, the J end lost 5 bases, and 14 bases lay between the germline ends. CDR1 is SGHTA, CDR2 FQGNSA, per germline. The CDR3 loop spans 14 amino acids.

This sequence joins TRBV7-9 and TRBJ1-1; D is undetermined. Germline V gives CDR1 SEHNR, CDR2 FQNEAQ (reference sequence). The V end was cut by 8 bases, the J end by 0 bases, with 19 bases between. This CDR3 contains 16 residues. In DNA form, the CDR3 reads TGTGCCAGCCCTCCCCCACTAGCAGGATTGAACACTGAAGCTTTCTTT. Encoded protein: CASPPPLAGLNTEAFF.

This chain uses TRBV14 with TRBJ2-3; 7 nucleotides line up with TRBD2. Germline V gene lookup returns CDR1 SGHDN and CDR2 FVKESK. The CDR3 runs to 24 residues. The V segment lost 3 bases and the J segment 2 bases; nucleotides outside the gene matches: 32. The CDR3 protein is CASSHSGTGGRDLGPASLTDTQYF. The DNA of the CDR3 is TGTGCCAGCAGCCATTCCGGGACTGGCGGGAGAGACCTCGGGCCCGCGAGCCTCACAGATACGCAGTATTTT. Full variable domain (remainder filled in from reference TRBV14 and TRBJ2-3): EAGVTQFPSHSVIEKGQTVTLRCDPISGHDNLYWYRRVMGKEIKFLLHFVKESKQDESGMPNNRFLAERTGGTYSTLKVQPAELEDSGVYFCASSHSGTGGRDLGPASLTDTQYFGPGTRLTVL.

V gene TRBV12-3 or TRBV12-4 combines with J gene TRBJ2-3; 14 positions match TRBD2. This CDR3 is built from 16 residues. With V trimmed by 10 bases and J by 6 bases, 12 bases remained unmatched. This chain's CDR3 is CATRQTSGGAVDTQYF. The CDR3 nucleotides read TGTGCCACGCGCCAGACTAGCGGGGGGGCCGTGGATACGCAGTATTTT.

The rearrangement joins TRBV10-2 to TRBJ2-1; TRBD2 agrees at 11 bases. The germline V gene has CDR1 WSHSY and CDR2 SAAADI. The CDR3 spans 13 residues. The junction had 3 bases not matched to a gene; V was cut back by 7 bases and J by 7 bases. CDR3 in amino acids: CASTGLAGNEQFF. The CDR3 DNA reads TGCGCCAGCACCGGACTAGCGGGTAATGAGCAGTTCTTC.

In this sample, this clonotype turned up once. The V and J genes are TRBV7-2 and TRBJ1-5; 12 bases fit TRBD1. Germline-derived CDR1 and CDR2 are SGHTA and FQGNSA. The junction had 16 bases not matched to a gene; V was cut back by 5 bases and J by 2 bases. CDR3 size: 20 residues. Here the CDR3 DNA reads TGTGCCAGCAGCCTTAGGCCTCGGGACAGGGGGCAGGTCGGCAATCAGCCCCAGCATTTT. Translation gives CASSLRPRDRGQVGNQPQHF.

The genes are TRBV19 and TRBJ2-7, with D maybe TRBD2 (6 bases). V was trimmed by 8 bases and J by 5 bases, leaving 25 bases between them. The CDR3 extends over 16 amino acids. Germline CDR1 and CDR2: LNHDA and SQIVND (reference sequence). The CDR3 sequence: CASRAAGIGGLDEQYF. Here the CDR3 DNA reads TGTGCCAGTCGAGCTGCAGGGATCGGAGGGTTGGACGAGCAGTACTTC.